This TCR beta chain was identified in a study of blood T cells in healthy people across ages. Sample-barcoded 5' priming and a J-beta primer mix drove a second PCR of roughly 7 to 11 cycles. TCRdb processed the 5' RACE reads anew with MiXCR; each CDR3 protein has one entry. This sample has 650,000 to 950,000 distinct CDR3 sequences, with under 45% found just once. Whole-study results and caveats: Donors of long life had a larger count of naive CD4+ cells and greater diversity than aged donors. No one knew whether donors had CMV, which possibly confounded expanded clonotype changes.

A few counts support this clonotype. Its specificity is unknown. V was trimmed by 7 bases and J by 13 bases, leaving 11 bases between them. The CDR3 runs to 10 residues. Germline assignment: CDR1 SNHLY and CDR2 FYNNEI. Material for sequencing was blood. This sequence originates from a man aged 55 to 70 in good health. The V and J genes are TRBV2 and TRBJ2-1, with no clear D. DNA of the CDR3: TGTGCCAGCAAAGTGGCAGAACAGTTCTTC. Protein sequence: CASKVAEQFF. Full variable domain (rest looked up from reference TRBV2 and TRBJ2-1): EPEVTQTPSHQVTQMGQEVILRCVPISNHLYFYWYRQILGQKVEFLVSFYNNEISEKSEIFDDQFSVERPDGSNFTLKIRSTKLEDSAMYFCASKVAEQFFGPGTRLTVL.